This is a list of T cell receptor beta chains from one sample in a study of blood T cell repertoires in COVID-19. Some clones are missing from TCRdb's copy, which holds only in-frame ones; the method was immunoSEQ multiplex PCR. The sample contains about 190,000 clones, roughly 87% of which appear only once. Material: peripheral blood. The source is a man between 60 and 70 years old with active or convalescent COVID-19. CDR3s include the opening cysteine and the closing phenylalanine or tryptophan. Each record gives: V gene, D gene, clone size, J gene, CDR3 length, CDR3 protein, CDR3 DNA. A D gene is named only where the DNA matches it firmly. Some rows have no size entry. The others give once, few or many, or a class for an expanded clone.

>TRBV30|.|once|TRBJ1-1|14
CAWSVQGVGTEAFF
TGTGCCTGGAGTGTACAGGGAGTGGGCACTGAAGCTTTCTTT
>TRBV7-9|.|.|TRBJ1-1|14
CASSLGAGNTEAFF
TGTGCCAGCAGCTTAGGCGCAGGGAACACTGAAGCTTTCTTT
>TRBV5-1|TRBD2|.|TRBJ2-1|15
CASRQDGGASNEQFF
TGCGCCAGCAGGCAAGACGGGGGGGCTAGCAATGAGCAGTTCTTC
>TRBV4-2|.|.|TRBJ2-6|18
CASSQVVRGPSGANVLTF
TGTGCCAGCAGCCAAGTTGTGCGGGGGCCTTCTGGGGCCAACGTCCTGACTTTC
>TRBV25-1|TRBD1|.|TRBJ1-2|13
CASKDRGGYGYTF
TGTGCCAGCAAGGACAGGGGAGGCTATGGCTACACCTTC
>TRBV7-9|TRBD1|.|TRBJ2-7|14
CASSSTGGSYEQYF
TGTGCCAGCAGCTCCACAGGGGGCTCCTACGAGCAGTACTTC
>TRBV29-1|.|.|TRBJ1-2|12
CSVRGDNYGYTF
TGCAGCGTACGGGGGGATAACTATGGCTACACCTTC
>TRBV4-1|.|.|TRBJ1-1|18
CASSQGLGRDGGFSAAFF
TGCGCCAGCAGCCAAGGCCTTGGGAGGGACGGGGGTTTCTCTGCGGCTTTCTTT
>TRBV2|TRBD2|.|TRBJ2-1|15
CASSDLAGDHNEQFF
TGTGCCAGCAGTGATTTAGCGGGGGACCACAATGAGCAGTTCTTC
>TRBV6-5|.|.|TRBJ1-2|15
CASSYSTARVTGYTF
TGTGCCAGCAGTTACTCGACCGCCAGGGTTACTGGCTACACCTTC
>TRBV7-9|TRBD1|.|TRBJ1-1|15
CASSPQGGTFTEAFF
TGTGCCAGCAGCCCACAGGGGGGAACTTTCACTGAAGCTTTCTTT
>TRBV11-2|.|.|TRBJ2-7|13
CASSLGQEGEQYF
TGTGCCAGCAGCTTAGGTCAGGAAGGCGAGCAGTACTTC
>TRBV2|.|once|TRBJ1-1|16
CASSDPTRDMNTEAFF
TGTGCCAGCAGTGACCCGACCCGGGACATGAACACTGAAGCTTTCTTT
>TRBV5-1|.|once|TRBJ2-1|15
CASSLESGVGNEQFF
TGCGCCAGCAGCTTAGAGTCGGGAGTGGGCAATGAGCAGTTCTTC
>TRBV5-4|.|.|TRBJ2-5|14
CASSLVTSQETQYF
TGTGCCAGCAGCTTGGTTACTAGCCAAGAGACCCAGTACTTC
>TRBV6-5|.|.|TRBJ1-2|15
CASSYSKAGIYGYTF
TGTGCCAGCAGTTACTCGAAAGCGGGGATCTATGGCTACACCTTC